This TCR beta chain emerged from a study of tumor and adjacent non-tumor tissue in lung cancer. Study results and limitations: Significantly higher TCR diversity was found in tumor than normal lung. Normal lung showed higher cumulative top 100 clone frequency than tumor.

This sample's RNA came from whole unsorted tissue. Distant lung tissue was collected more than 3 cm away from the tumor edge. Note on this clonotype: Its antigen is still unknown. At one of its ends the junction is not consistent with the germline gene, which may arise from a read error.

CDR3 length: 19 residues. Per the germline V gene, CDR1 is LGHNA and CDR2 is YSLEER. TCRbeta libraries were built with three rounds of nested PCR, modified from ARM-PCR. TCRdb independently ran MiXCR on the multiplex PCR reads; one entry per CDR3 protein. The sample has some 100,000 distinct CDR3 sequences; 60% to 65% are singletons. The chain couples TRBV4-3 to TRBJ2-2; 13 positions match TRBD2. The sequenced sample was distant non-tumor lung tissue. The TCR comes from a man aged 60 to 69 with non-small cell lung cancer. CDR3 sequence (DNA): TGTGCCAGCAGCCAAGGGGCCGGGACTAGCGGGACGCACACCGGGGAGCTGTTTTTT. Amino acid sequence: CASSQGAGTSGTHTGELFF.